Reported below is one TCR beta chain. Antigen unknown. The data were taken from a study of OX40 agonist ivuxolimab in advanced cancers. Study-level information: The dose-escalation group included hepatocellular carcinoma, melanoma, renal cell carcinoma and head and neck cancer. Prior anti-PD-1, anti-PD-L1 or anti-CTLA-4 therapy did not bar entry, and more than 35% had some.

Whole-study results and caveats: Compared with CD4+, CD8+ T cells on average had more expanded clones. At 0.1 to 3.0 mg/kg, clonal expansion of CD4+ and CD8+ blood T cells had occurred by week 6.

Germline CDR1 SNHLY, CDR2 FYNNEI. The germline V and J ends were trimmed by 0 bases and 8 bases, with 10 bases remaining between them. The CDR3 has 13 amino acids. The method was immunoSEQ multiplex PCR; TCRdb's version includes in-frame clones alone and lacks a portion of them. The table includes more than 90,000 clones, approximately 83% detected once. The chain recombines TRBV2 with TRBJ1-2; D not resolved. The sequence was obtained from an adult with an advanced solid tumor such as melanoma, head and neck, liver or kidney cancer. Sequenced here: CD4+ or CD8+ T cells sorted from blood, sampled in a trial of the OX40 agonist ivuxolimab. The CDR3 here is CASSEAGSNGYTF. CDR3 nucleotides: TGTGCCAGCAGTGAAGCTGGGAGCAACGGCTACACCTTC. Looking up the rest from reference TRBV2 and TRBJ1-2 gives the full variable domain: EPEVTQTPSHQVTQMGQEVILRCVPISNHLYFYWYRQILGQKVEFLVSFYNNEISEKSEIFDDQFSVERPDGSNFTLKIRSTKLEDSAMYFCASSEAGSNGYTFGSGTRLTVV.